These 10 T cell receptor beta chains originate from one sample sequenced in a study of beta chain features in type 1 diabetes. The study reverse transcribed the entire isolated RNA, so it sequenced expressed TCRB transcripts. Data came from immunoSEQ multiplex PCR; TCRdb stores just in-frame clones and leaves some out. The top ten hold 0.025% to 0.03% of the sample, which has roughly 240,000 clones, roughly 15% seen once. The sequenced material came from naive CD4+ T cells from blood. The origin of the receptors is a woman aged 40-49 years in good health.

This clone has a handful of counts. The chain uses TRBV11-2 and TRBJ2-7, with 7 bases lining up with TRBD1. This CDR3 is built from 14 residues. CDR1 and CDR2 from the germline V gene are SGHAT and FQNNGV. V was pared by 5 bases and J by 6 bases, with 10 bases of the junction left unmatched. The CDR3 nucleotides read TGTGCCAGCAGCCCACGGGGACAGAGCGCCGAGCAGTACTTC. The encoded protein is CASSPRGQSAEQYF.

Only a few counts were recorded for this clone. The chain couples TRBV7-2 to TRBJ2-3, with TRBD2 as a possible D gene (6 bases). This CDR3 region has 16 residues. Germline-derived CDR1 and CDR2 are SGHTA and FQGNSA. Trimming removed 3 bases from V and 0 bases from J, with 13 bases in between. The CDR3 DNA follows: TGTGCCAGCAGCTTCCAGGGAGGACTCAGCACAGATACGCAGTATTTT. Translating it yields CASSFQGGLSTDTQYF.

The chain is built from TRBV5-1 and TRBJ2-2; TRBD1 aligns across 10 bases. The CDR3 has 15 residues. The V gene end was trimmed by 9 bases and the J gene end by 5 bases; junction bases not matched to a gene: 10. Germline V gene sequence: CDR1 SGHRS, CDR2 YFSETQ. CDR3 in amino acids: CAIRTGTGDTGELFF. The CDR3 nucleotides are TGCGCCATACGCACCGGGACAGGGGATACCGGGGAGCTGTTTTTT.

This clone was counted only a few times. DNA for the CDR3: TGTGCCAGTAGGTTCGGGGGGTCAGATACGCAGTATTTT. Translation: CASRFGGSDTQYF. The chain couples TRBV19 to TRBJ2-3; 7 nucleotides match TRBD2. There are 13 residues in the CDR3. Germline V gives CDR1 LNHDA, CDR2 SQIVND (reference sequence). The V and J ends lost 6 bases and 4 bases, in that order; junction bases with no gene match: 4.

This clone was detected a few times. J is TRBJ1-2 and V is TRBV7-9; possible D gene TRBD1, 6 bases. The CDR3 extends over 12 amino acids. V was clipped by 5 bases and J by 8 bases, with 12 bases between them. CDR1 is SEHNR, CDR2 FQNEAQ, per germline (reference sequence). CDR3 coding DNA: TGTGCCAGCAGCACAGGACAGAGCGGCTACACCTTC. It is translated as CASSTGQSGYTF.

This clone was seen more than once but under ten times. The chain has TRBV6-6 and TRBJ1-5, with 7 positions matching TRBD1. J was trimmed by 0 bases and V by 0 bases; bases with no gene match: 2. Germline values: CDR1 MNHNY, CDR2 SVGAGI (reference sequence). There are 16 residues in the CDR3. CDR3 region: CASSYSGGHSNQPQHF. The CDR3 nucleotides are TGTGCCAGCAGTTACTCAGGGGGCCATAGCAATCAGCCCCAGCATTTT.

The chain links TRBV7-9 to TRBJ2-5, with 12 bases fitting TRBD2. The CDR3 has 12 amino acids. Looked up from germline, CDR1 is SEHNR and CDR2 is FQNEAQ (reference sequence). The CDR3 DNA reads as TGTGCTGCGACTAGCGGGGGAGAGACCCAGTACTTC. Protein: CAATSGGETQYF.

The chain recombines TRBV6-5 with TRBJ2-7, with 10 bases fitting TRBD1. The CDR3 runs 15 residues. V trimming: 6 bases; J trimming: 3 bases; junction bases outside the gene matches: 8. Germline CDR1 is MNHEY and CDR2 is SVGAGI. The CDR3 is CASRYSGTGVYEQYF. The CDR3 DNA sequence: TGTGCCAGCAGATATTCGGGGACAGGGGTCTACGAGCAGTACTTC.

As to this clone: The junction shows a germline mismatch at one end, possibly a read error. V and J are TRBV7-2 and TRBJ1-4; D call uncertain. The CDR3 covers 14 residues. The germline CDR1 and CDR2 sequences are SGHTA and FQGNSA. The CDR3 region is CASSLGQYNEKLFF. The DNA for the CDR3 is TGTGCCAGCAGTTTAGGGCAGTATAATGAAAAACTGTTTTTT.

This clone appeared a few times. The chain recombines TRBV7-2 with TRBJ2-7; possibly TRBD2 for D (6 bases). Germline values: CDR1 SGHTA, CDR2 FQGNSA. With 1 base removed from V and 0 bases from J, the gap between germline ends came to 13 bases. The CDR3 consists of 16 residues. Here the CDR3 reads CASSLDMAGPSYEQYF. For the CDR3, the DNA is TGTGCCAGCAGCTTAGACATGGCGGGACCCTCCTACGAGCAGTACTTC.